Sequencing of this T cell receptor (beta chain) was carried out in a study of identical twins. Findings and caveats of the study: The abundant beta clonotypes from cord blood had fewer insertions, and memory repertoires had none of this. Within twin pairs, the out-of-frame alpha sequences they shared showed excess low generation probability.

In every case, the donor was a healthy Caucasian. To note about this clonotype: What it binds is not known.

A universal primer site was created by template switching, with the cDNA bearing unique molecular identifiers. MiXCR was run by TCRdb on the 5' RACE reads, yielding one entry per CDR3 protein. In the table there are 500,000 to 700,000 distinct CDR3 sequences, about 7.6% of which are singletons. This sample was also put to use in a study of yellow fever vaccine responses in identical twins.

The clonotype was recovered from a woman aged 18-29 years in good health. What was sequenced was PBMCs.

In nucleotides, the CDR3 is TGTGCCAGCAGCTTTCCGGGACTAGCTGCTTACAATGAGCAGTTCTTC. Translating gives CASSFPGLAAYNEQFF. The chain is built from TRBV11-2 and TRBJ2-1; 9 bases agree with TRBD2. The J segment lost 4 bases and the V segment lost 3 bases, leaving 7 bases of the junction unmatched. The CDR3 has 16 amino acids. The V gene's germline CDR1 is SGHAT and CDR2 FQNNGV.